The 15 T cell receptor beta chains given below trace back to one sample, sequenced in a study of neurological immune-mediated disorders. TCRdb re-called the 5' RACE reads through MiXCR, storing one row per CDR3 protein. The sample lists 70,000 to 95,000 distinct CDR3 sequences, roughly 13% seen once, with roughly 4.8% in the top ten. This sample's time point: longitudinal time-point 2. Sequences were obtained from PBMCs. The source is a female donor with HTLV-1-associated myelopathy (HAM/TSP).

This clonotype has ten or more counts. J is TRBJ1-4 and V is TRBV10-3, with 9 bases that match TRBD1. Germline trimming cut 6 bases from V and 6 bases from J; bases unmatched to any gene: 8. Per germline, CDR1 ENHRY and CDR2 SYGVKD. This CDR3 is 15 amino acids long. The CDR3 sequence is CAISGPGQGDEKLFF. The DNA of the CDR3 is TGTGCCATCAGCGGACCGGGACAGGGAGATGAAAAACTGTTTTTT.

At least ten counts were recorded for this clonotype. The rearrangement uses TRBV24-1 and TRBJ2-3; D might be TRBD2 (6 bases). In germline, CDR1 is KGHDR, CDR2 SFDVKD. This CDR3 comprises 15 residues. Deletions cut 0 bases from V and 6 bases from J, with 12 bases between. The CDR3 loop reads CATSDLGGLFDTQYF. Here the CDR3 DNA reads TGTGCCACCAGTGATTTGGGGGGACTCTTTGATACGCAGTATTTT.

This clonotype has at least ten counts. The chain has TRBV12-3 or TRBV12-4 and TRBJ2-1; D is unresolved. CDR3 length: 13 amino acids. Between the trimmed V and J ends, which lost 2 bases and 4 bases, there was a span of 6 bases. This CDR3 is CASSLPAYNEQFF. DNA of the CDR3: TGTGCCAGCAGTTTACCCGCTTACAATGAGCAGTTCTTC.

This clonotype was picked up many times. The chain employs TRBV28 and TRBJ2-3; D not resolved. Germline V gene sequence: CDR1 MDHEN, CDR2 SYDVKM. V dropped 6 bases and J dropped 3 bases, with 13 bases sitting between them. The CDR3 covers 14 residues. The CDR3 nucleotides are TGTGCCAGCAGCGCTGCCATTGAAACAGATACGCAGTATTTT. Amino acid sequence: CASSAAIETDTQYF. Full variable domain (remainder filled in from reference TRBV28 and TRBJ2-3): DVKVTQSSRYLVKRTGEKVFLECVQDMDHENMFWYRQDPGLGLRLIYFSYDVKMKEKGDIPEGYSVSREKKERFSLILESASTNQTSMYLCASSAAIETDTQYFGPGTRLTVL.

There are many counts of this clonotype. The genes are TRBV7-2 and TRBJ1-6; D uncertain. CDR1 and CDR2 (germline): SGHTA, FQGNSA. V gave up 2 bases and J gave up 4 bases, with 18 bases separating them. The CDR3 is 18 residues long. The CDR3 nucleotides read TGTGCCAGCAGCTTAAGTTTCGGGGTGCGGCGTTATAATTCACCCCTCCACTTT. This codes for CASSLSFGVRRYNSPLHF.

This clonotype was recorded at least ten times. The genes are TRBV9 and TRBJ1-2; perhaps TRBD1 as D (5 bases). V lost 4 bases to trimming and J lost 4 bases, with 17 bases between them. The CDR3 totals 15 residues. The germline CDR1 and CDR2 sequences are SGDLS and YYNGEE. The CDR3 DNA sequence: TGTGCCAGCAGCTCGCTGGGGGGAGGTAGCTATGGCTACACCTTC. Encoded protein: CASSSLGGGSYGYTF.

This clonotype occurred many times. The chain employs TRBV24-1 and TRBJ2-5; D unclear. Trimming shortened V by 5 bases and J by 4 bases, and 4 bases separated the two germline ends. CDR1 is KGHDR and CDR2 is SFDVKD in the germline V gene. The CDR3 has 11 residues. CDR3 region: CATSARETQYF. The CDR3 DNA sequence: TGTGCCACCAGTGCGAGAGAGACCCAGTACTTC.

This clonotype was seen many times. The chain recombines TRBV28 with TRBJ2-1, with TRBD1 matching over 11 bases. The junction had 13 bases not matched to a gene; V was cut back by 8 bases and J by 7 bases. The CDR3 is made up of 16 amino acids. Germline-derived CDR1 and CDR2 are MDHEN and SYDVKM. CDR3 sequence (DNA): TGTGCCAGCGGCCTAATCGGACAGGGGGCAGGAAATGAGCAGTTCTTC. Its protein is CASGLIGQGAGNEQFF. Using reference TRBV28 and TRBJ2-1 for the parts outside the CDR3, the full variable domain is DVKVTQSSRYLVKRTGEKVFLECVQDMDHENMFWYRQDPGLGLRLIYFSYDVKMKEKGDIPEGYSVSREKKERFSLILESASTNQTSMYLCASGLIGQGAGNEQFFGPGTRLTVL.

The chain employs TRBV5-1 and TRBJ2-2; D may be TRBD2 (6 bases). Germline-derived CDR1 and CDR2 are SGHRS and YFSETQ. The V and J ends lost 5 bases and 0 bases respectively, with 8 bases between them. The CDR3 is 14 amino acids. CDR3 protein: CASREGPNTGELFF. The CDR3 coding sequence is TGCGCCAGCAGGGAGGGACCGAACACCGGGGAGCTGTTTTTT.

This clonotype was recorded many times. This chain connects TRBV5-1 to TRBJ2-3; TRBD1 matches at 8 bases. CDR1 is SGHRS and CDR2 is YFSETQ in the germline V gene. V shed 3 bases and J 6 bases; nucleotides not matched to a gene: 6. This CDR3 comprises 14 residues. CDR3 sequence (DNA): TGCGCCAGCAGCTGGACAGGGTCGGGGGATACGCAGTATTTT. Protein sequence: CASSWTGSGDTQYF.

Ten or more counts support this clonotype. The genes are TRBV11-2 and TRBJ1-3; 8 bases line up with TRBD1. This CDR3 contains 15 residues. The V segment lost 4 bases and the J segment 0 bases; nucleotides outside the gene matches: 2. Germline V gives CDR1 SGHAT, CDR2 FQNNGV. The CDR3 region has the DNA TGTGCCAGCAGCTCACAGGGGGTCTCTGGAAACACCATATATTTT. Amino acids: CASSSQGVSGNTIYF.

This clonotype was seen many times. This sequence joins TRBV9 and TRBJ2-2; D might be TRBD1 (6 bases). CDR1 SGDLS and CDR2 YYNGEE come from the germline V gene. Deletions cut 2 bases from V and 1 base from J, with 9 bases between. This CDR3 has 15 residues. Written as DNA, the CDR3 is TGTGCCAGCAGCGTCAGCAGGGGGAACACCGGGGAGCTGTTTTTT. Translation gives CASSVSRGNTGELFF.

This clonotype showed up many times. The chain joins TRBV15 to TRBJ1-2; a weak D match, TRBD1 (5 bases). V was trimmed by 0 bases and J by 8 bases, leaving 13 bases between them. Germline CDR1 reads LNHNV; CDR2 reads YYDKDF (reference sequence). The CDR3 is 14 amino acids. DNA of the CDR3: TGTGCCACCAGCAGAGATCAGGGTTTAGACGGCTACACCTTC. Translated: CATSRDQGLDGYTF.

This clonotype was detected only a few times. The chain couples TRBV7-9 to TRBJ2-7, with D tentatively TRBD1 (6 bases). Trimming took 3 bases from V and 4 from J, leaving 13 bases between them. This CDR3 has 14 amino acids. Germline CDR1 reads SEHNR; CDR2 reads FQNEAQ (reference sequence). The CDR3 region is CASSFGDKIYEQYF. CDR3 nucleotide sequence: TGTGCCAGCAGCTTTGGGGACAAGATTTACGAGCAGTACTTC.

The chain uses TRBV4-1 and TRBJ2-1; 9 bases line up with TRBD1. There are 16 residues in the CDR3. Per the germline V gene, CDR1 is MGHRA and CDR2 is YSYEKL. The V gene end was trimmed by 4 bases and the J gene end by 5 bases; junction bases not matched to a gene: 9. CDR3 loop: CASSRGAGQGNNEQFF. The CDR3, as DNA: TGCGCCAGCAGCCGGGGGGCGGGACAGGGTAACAATGAGCAGTTCTTC.